Below, 23 T cell receptor beta chains from the same sample are listed, as sequenced in a study of blood T cell repertoires in COVID-19. Clones were sequenced by immunoSEQ multiplex PCR, and TCRdb holds only the in-frame ones, with some missing. The sample lists about 150,000 clones; about 85% were seen once. The material sequenced was peripheral blood. The receptors originated from a man aged 80 or over with COVID-19, enrolled during active disease.

This rearrangement joins TRBV5-1 to TRBJ2-1, with a tentative D call TRBD2 (6 bases). Germline V gene data show CDR1 as SGHRS and CDR2 as YFSETQ. The CDR3 consists of 16 residues. V dropped 0 bases and J dropped 8 bases, with 18 bases sitting between them. The CDR3 here is CASSLAKGLPGDEQFF. CDR3 nucleotide sequence: TGCGCCAGCAGCTTGGCCAAAGGACTCCCGGGGGATGAGCAGTTCTTC. Based on the CDR3 plus reference TRBV5-1 and TRBJ2-1, the full variable domain is KAGVTQTPRYLIKTRGQQVTLSCSPISGHRSVSWYQQTPGQGLQFLFEYFSETQRNKGNFPGRFSGRQFSNSRSEMNVSTLELGDSALYLCASSLAKGLPGDEQFFGPGTRLTVL.

This sequence joins TRBV2 and TRBJ1-2; weak D call: TRBD1 (6 bases). The CDR3 has 14 amino acids. CDR1 and CDR2 (germline): SNHLY, FYNNEI. V lost 3 bases and J 3 bases, leaving 11 bases between the germline ends. CDR3 in DNA: TGTGCCAGCAGTGACCAGGGGACCCACTATGGCTACACCTTC. It yields the protein CASSDQGTHYGYTF. The variable domain in full, completed from reference TRBV2 and TRBJ1-2, reads EPEVTQTPSHQVTQMGQEVILRCVPISNHLYFYWYRQILGQKVEFLVSFYNNEISEKSEIFDDQFSVERPDGSNFTLKIRSTKLEDSAMYFCASSDQGTHYGYTFGSGTRLTVV.

The gene calls are TRBV6-5 and TRBJ2-1; 8 bases are shared with TRBD2. The CDR3 consists of 16 residues. Germline CDR1 and CDR2: MNHEY and SVGAGI. Germline trimming cut 0 bases from V and 7 bases from J; bases unmatched to any gene: 8. The CDR3 nucleotides are TGTGCCAGCAGTTACTCTGGCGGGGGGCCAATGAATGAGCAGTTCTTC. Its translation: CASSYSGGGPMNEQFF.

V usage is TRBV4-1 and J usage is TRBJ2-2, with 9 bases lining up with TRBD1. Trimming cost V 0 bases and J 4 bases; bases outside gene matches: 9. CDR1 and CDR2 from the germline V gene are MGHRA and YSYEKL. The CDR3 length is 18 residues. The chain's CDR3 is CASSQDPQGTGSTGELFF. DNA of the CDR3: TGCGCCAGCAGCCAAGACCCGCAAGGGACAGGGTCCACCGGGGAGCTGTTTTTT.

The CDR3 coding sequence is TGTGCCAGCAGTCCAGACAGGGTCCAAGAGACCCAGTACTTC. It is translated as CASSPDRVQETQYF. The chain has TRBV6-5 and TRBJ2-5, with 7 bases that match TRBD1. Trimming took 5 bases from V and 1 from J; bases not matched to a gene: 4. The CDR3 spans 14 residues. Germline values: CDR1 MNHEY, CDR2 SVGAGI.

The rearrangement links TRBV2 to TRBJ2-3; D perhaps matches TRBD1 (6 bases). Germline loops: CDR1 SNHLY, CDR2 FYNNEI. This CDR3 is 13 amino acids long. The V end was cut by 4 bases, the J end by 1 base, with 6 bases between. The CDR3 DNA reads TGTGCCAGCAGTGGACAGGGCACAGATACGCAGTATTTT. This codes for CASSGQGTDTQYF.

The chain recombines TRBV5-1 with TRBJ2-3; 14 bases are a match to TRBD2. V gave up 2 bases and J gave up 6 bases; unmatched junction bases: 8. The CDR3 runs 17 residues. The germline V gene has CDR1 SGHRS and CDR2 YFSETQ. The CDR3 reads CASSLGTSGGPQDTQYF. CDR3 nucleotide sequence: TGCGCCAGCAGCTTAGGGACTAGCGGGGGACCCCAGGATACGCAGTATTTT.

This chain uses TRBV19 with TRBJ1-3; 7 bases agree with TRBD1. CDR1 is LNHDA, CDR2 SQIVND, per germline (reference sequence). The CDR3 totals 16 residues. The junction had 7 bases not matched to a gene; V was cut back by 5 bases and J by 0 bases. DNA of the CDR3: TGTGCCAGTAGTGCCAACAGGGGAAGCTCTGGAAACACCATATATTTT. Its translation: CASSANRGSSGNTIYF.

The chain is built from TRBV7-2 and TRBJ1-5; 8 bases line up with TRBD1. The CDR3 is 15 residues long. Trimming took 1 base from V and 5 from J; bases not matched to a gene: 4. CDR1 is SGHTA, CDR2 FQGNSA, per germline. Here the CDR3 reads CASSLETGAYQPQHF. Here the CDR3 DNA reads TGTGCCAGCAGCTTAGAGACAGGGGCTTATCAGCCCCAGCATTTT.

This clone came up once. This chain joins TRBV5-1 and TRBJ1-1, with D unclear. Between the trimmed V and J ends, which lost 2 bases and 3 bases, there was a span of 11 bases. Per germline, CDR1 SGHRS and CDR2 YFSETQ. CDR3 length: 14 amino acids. The CDR3 DNA is TGCGCCAGCAGCTTAGTTTTTCGGGACACTGAAGCTTTCTTT. Residues: CASSLVFRDTEAFF.

This chain joins TRBV24-1 and TRBJ2-3; D gene uncertain. Per germline, CDR1 KGHDR and CDR2 SFDVKD. CDR3 length: 14 amino acids. Trimming took 3 bases from V and 3 from J, leaving 9 bases between them. The CDR3 reads CATSDPSVTDTQYF. Here the CDR3 DNA reads TGTGCCACCAGTGATCCCTCGGTGACAGATACGCAGTATTTT.

The rearrangement links TRBV24-1 to TRBJ2-3; tentatively, D is TRBD2 (6 bases). Trimming took 3 bases from V and 2 from J, leaving 14 bases between them. Per the germline V gene, CDR1 is KGHDR and CDR2 is SFDVKD. The CDR3 length is 16 residues. The DNA for the CDR3 is TGTGCCACCAGTGATCCAAAGACTAGGATCACAGATACGCAGTATTTT. It encodes CATSDPKTRITDTQYF.

This clone was picked up a small number of times. The chain combines TRBV5-4 with TRBJ1-3; no clear D gene. CDR3 size: 14 residues. Trimming removed 5 bases at V and 2 bases at J, with 11 bases between. Germline CDR1 is SGHNT and CDR2 is YYREEE (reference sequence). The CDR3 reads CASSTVGAGNTIYF. Written as DNA, the CDR3 is TGTGCCAGCAGTACTGTGGGAGCTGGAAACACCATATATTTT.

The chain couples TRBV4-1 to TRBJ2-2; TRBD1 matches 10 bases. Trimming cost V 4 bases and J 6 bases; bases outside gene matches: 5. CDR3 size: 15 residues. Germline CDR1 reads MGHRA; CDR2 reads YSYEKL. The CDR3 protein is CASSLDRGRAGELFF. The CDR3 DNA reads as TGCGCCAGCAGCCTGGACAGGGGGAGGGCCGGGGAGCTGTTTTTT.

The chain joins TRBV6-2 or TRBV6-3 to TRBJ2-5; D is possibly TRBD1 (8 bases). Germline lookup yields CDR1 MNHEY and CDR2 SVGEGT. Trimming cost V 5 bases and J 7 bases, with 14 bases left between them. The CDR3 extends over 13 amino acids. CDR3 bases: TGTGCCAGCAGTCCCACAGGGGGGGCGACCCAGTACTTC. Residues: CASSPTGGATQYF.

CDR3 coding DNA: TGCGCCAGCAGCTTGGCCGGGGGGGGCGCACGGGAGCTGTTTTTT. This translates into CASSLAGGGARELFF. The genes are TRBV5-1 and TRBJ2-2; 8 nucleotides align to TRBD2. V trimming: 0 bases; J trimming: 9 bases; junction bases outside the gene matches: 7. CDR1 and CDR2 (germline): SGHRS, YFSETQ. The CDR3 sequence is 15 residues long.

The chain links TRBV12-3 or TRBV12-4 to TRBJ1-1; 7 bases align to TRBD1. The ends lost 2 bases at V and 6 bases at J; junction bases unmatched: 0. There are 12 residues in the CDR3. CDR3 sequence: CASSLQGAEAFF. As DNA, the CDR3 is TGTGCCAGCAGTTTACAGGGGGCTGAAGCTTTCTTT.

The rearrangement links TRBV3-1 (or the pseudogene TRBV3-2) to TRBJ1-5, with D uncertain. The germline V gene encodes CDR1 LGHDT and CDR2 YNNKEL (reference sequence). This CDR3 has 15 amino acids. Trimming took off 1 base at V and 4 bases at J, with 11 bases between the two ends. The CDR3 is CASSQVGGINQPQHF. DNA for the CDR3: TGTGCCAGCAGCCAAGTGGGAGGTATTAATCAGCCCCAGCATTTT.

V usage is TRBV2 and J usage is TRBJ2-1; TRBD2 might be the D (5 bases). Per germline, CDR1 SNHLY and CDR2 FYNNEI. The V end lost 4 bases, the J end lost 1 base, and 8 bases lay between the germline ends. The CDR3 is 14 amino acids. The CDR3 here is CASSVEGSYNEQFF. Here the CDR3 DNA reads TGTGCCAGCAGTGTAGAGGGTTCCTACAATGAGCAGTTCTTC.

A few counts support this clone. This sequence joins TRBV3-1 (or the pseudogene TRBV3-2) and TRBJ2-7; 9 positions agree with TRBD2. The V segment lost 4 bases and the J segment 2 bases; nucleotides outside the gene matches: 0. CDR3 size: 13 residues. Germline lookup yields CDR1 LGHDT and CDR2 YNNKEL (reference sequence). The CDR3 protein is CASSPSGTYEQYF. In DNA form, the CDR3 reads TGTGCCAGCAGCCCTAGCGGGACCTACGAGCAGTACTTC.

Regarding this clone: Since the CDR3 does not end with the conserved phenylalanine or tryptophan, this likely comes from a read error. It is unclear where the CDR3 begins or ends on the DNA, so no DNA is shown, and the CDR3 is as TCRdb lists it. The genes are TRBV9 and TRBJ2-7; TRBD1, as called in the table, went unchecked against the DNA. Per germline, CDR1 SGDLS and CDR2 YYNGEE. The CDR3 comprises 12 residues, both ends counted. CDR3 sequence: CASSADRDRGTS.

The chain employs TRBV29-1 and TRBJ2-5; TRBD2 aligns across 13 bases. V was clipped by 6 bases and J by 4 bases; unmatched bases: 8. From germline, CDR1 is SQVTM and CDR2 ANQGSEA. The CDR3 totals 15 residues. The CDR3 region is CSVQKGLAGVETQYF. The CDR3 DNA sequence: TGCAGCGTCCAGAAAGGACTAGCGGGGGTAGAGACCCAGTACTTC.

V is TRBV11-2 and J is TRBJ2-1, with D possibly TRBD1 on 6 matching bases. The germline V and J ends were trimmed by 5 bases and 7 bases, with 12 bases remaining between them. Germline V lookup: CDR1 SGHAT, CDR2 FQNNGV. There are 13 residues in the CDR3. The CDR3: CASSRTGPNEQFF. CDR3 DNA sequence: TGTGCCAGCAGCCGTACAGGGCCGAATGAGCAGTTCTTC.